This TCR beta chain was sequenced for a study of blood T cell repertoires in COVID-19. Sequencing used immunoSEQ multiplex PCR; TCRdb keeps in-frame clones, though not all of them. The sample has approximately 210,000 clones; around 82% are singletons. Germline V gene sequence: CDR1 MNHEY, CDR2 SMNVEV (reference sequence). The CDR3 consists of 18 residues. Germline trimming cut 1 base from V and 3 bases from J; bases unmatched to any gene: 9. This receptor was identified in a woman between 45 and 65 years old with acute COVID-19. The chain is built from TRBV27 and TRBJ2-1; 10 nucleotides match TRBD2. Input material: PBMCs or T cells enriched from blood (not recorded which). The CDR3 reads CASSLWAGASGGYNEQFF. CDR3 sequence (DNA): TGTGCCAGCAGTTTATGGGCGGGAGCTAGCGGGGGCTACAATGAGCAGTTCTTC.